Listed below are T cell receptor beta chains from one sample, sequenced in a study of cytomegalovirus exposure and HLA in healthy donors. Sequencing used immunoSEQ multiplex PCR; TCRdb keeps in-frame clones, though not all of them. Among roughly 200,000 clones listed, roughly 13% were seen once. The sequenced sample was PBMCs. Receptors were obtained from a man in his fifties in good health and CMV-seropositive. Both conserved end residues are part of each CDR3. D genes are given only for firm matches. Clone size appears in some rows only: once, few, many, or a class for an expanded clone.

D	J	size	V	DNA	CDR3
TRBD1	TRBJ1-6	NA	TRBV9	TGTGCCAGCAGCTCGGACAGGGGCTTTCTTTCACCCCTCCACTTT	CASSSDRGFLSPLHF
NA	TRBJ1-6	many	TRBV2	TGTGCCAGCAGGCGTGATACGATTAATTCACCCCTCCACTTT	CASRRDTINSPLHF
TRBD2	TRBJ2-5	NA	TRBV19	TGTGCCAGTAGGACTAGCGGGGGGGGAGAGACCCAGTACTTC	CASRTSGGGETQYF
NA	TRBJ1-2	NA	TRBV5-4	TGTGCCAGCAGCTCTCAAACATACAGAGTTTACACCTTC	CASSSQTYRVYTF
NA	TRBJ1-1	few	TRBV9	TGTGCCAGCAGGGGGGACACGAACACTGAAGCTTTCTTT	CASRGDTNTEAFF
NA	TRBJ2-1	few	TRBV28	TGTGCCAGCAGTTTATTGGACAACTACAATGAGCAGTTCTTC	CASSLLDNYNEQFF
TRBD1	TRBJ1-5	few	TRBV28	TGTGCCAGCAGTTCACCCCCCCGATGGACAGGGATCAATCAGCCCCAGCATTTT	CASSSPPRWTGINQPQHF
TRBD1	TRBJ2-1	NA	TRBV6-5	TGTGCCAGTCAAGGTCCGGGACAGGGGGCTAGTGAGCAGTTCTTC	CASQGPGQGASEQFF
TRBD1	TRBJ1-4	NA	TRBV7-9	TGTGCCAGCAGCCTTACAGGACAGGGGAATGAAAAACTGTTTTTT	CASSLTGQGNEKLFF
NA	TRBJ1-2	few	TRBV5-1	TGCGCCAGCAGCTTGGCTCTCGGCGGGGCTGGCTACACCTTC	CASSLALGGAGYTF